The 15 T cell receptor beta chains presented below share a single source sample, sequenced in a study of blood T cell repertoires in COVID-19. Clones were read by immunoSEQ multiplex PCR, and TCRdb kept only the in-frame ones, dropping some. The table has about 58,000 clones, 85% to 90% seen once; the top ten hold around 13%. Sequencing was done on a sample of peripheral blood. Receptors originate from a man in his fifties or sixties with active COVID-19.

The rearrangement links TRBV6-7 to TRBJ2-1; 12 nucleotides match TRBD2. TRBV6-7 is placed among ORFs of uncertain function. This CDR3 contains 16 residues. The J segment lost 6 bases and the V segment lost 0 bases, leaving 3 bases of the junction unmatched. The CDR3 DNA follows: TGTGCCAGCAGTTACTCGACTAGCGGGAGAAGCAATGAGCAGTTCTTC. Protein sequence: CASSYSTSGRSNEQFF.

This clone was observed once. The gene calls are TRBV4-1 and TRBJ2-7; TRBD2 is a possible D gene (7 bases). The ends were cut back, 0 bases at V and 4 bases at J, with 13 bases in the middle. Germline loops: CDR1 MGHRA, CDR2 YSYEKL. The CDR3 runs to 15 residues. The CDR3 here is CASSQEGGPGYEQYF. CDR3 DNA sequence: TGCGCCAGCAGCCAAGAGGGGGGGCCTGGTTACGAGCAGTACTTC.

This sequence joins TRBV19 and TRBJ1-1; TRBD1 aligns across 11 bases. V gave up 6 bases and J gave up 1 base; unmatched junction bases: 10. The germline V gene has CDR1 LNHDA and CDR2 SQIVND (reference sequence). The CDR3 is made up of 17 amino acids. As DNA, the CDR3 is TGTGCCAGTAGGATGACCCGGGACAGGGGGTCGAACACTGAAGCTTTCTTT. This translates into CASRMTRDRGSNTEAFF.

V is TRBV3-1 (or the pseudogene TRBV3-2) and J is TRBJ2-1; 11 bases agree with TRBD2. The CDR3 consists of 19 residues. Germline trimming cut 0 bases from V and 7 bases from J; bases unmatched to any gene: 14. The germline V gene encodes CDR1 LGHDT and CDR2 YNNKEL (reference sequence). The CDR3 protein is CASSQERTSGRFLINEQFF. The CDR3 DNA reads TGTGCCAGCAGCCAAGAGCGCACTAGCGGGAGATTCCTAATAAATGAGCAGTTCTTC.

This clone was observed a single time. The chain uses TRBV25-1 and TRBJ1-4; D possibly corresponds to TRBD1 (6 bases). Germline V lookup: CDR1 MGHDK, CDR2 SYGVNS. The CDR3 is 13 amino acids. The V and J ends lost 8 bases and 6 bases respectively, with 13 bases between them. CDR3 sequence (DNA): TGTGCCAGCCGCCAGGGGTTTCATGAAAAACTGTTTTTT. Amino acid sequence: CASRQGFHEKLFF. Full variable domain (missing parts from reference TRBV25-1 and TRBJ1-4): EADIYQTPRYLVIGTGKKITLECSQTMGHDKMYWYQQDPGMELHLIHYSYGVNSTEKGDLSSESTVSRIRTEHFPLTLESARPSHTSQYLCASRQGFHEKLFFGSGTQLSVL.

The chain uses TRBV12-3 or TRBV12-4 and TRBJ1-2; 7 nucleotides match TRBD1. Trimming took 5 bases from V and 7 from J; bases not matched to a gene: 7. The CDR3 runs 13 residues. The CDR3 here is CASSPGGRTGYTF. CDR3 coding DNA: TGTGCCAGCAGTCCAGGGGGGAGGACTGGCTACACCTTC.

The chain has TRBV7-8 and TRBJ1-4, with 8 bases lining up with TRBD1. CDR3 size: 15 residues. Germline loops: CDR1 SGHVS, CDR2 FQNEAQ. The J segment lost 8 bases and the V segment lost 5 bases, leaving 10 bases of the junction unmatched. CDR3 nucleotides: TGTGCCAGCAGCCGAGACAGGGGAAGAAACGAAAAACTGTTTTTT. Amino acids: CASSRDRGRNEKLFF.

This chain links TRBV11-2 with TRBJ1-1, with 7 bases fitting TRBD1. J was trimmed by 4 bases and V by 2 bases; bases with no gene match: 1. The CDR3 runs to 13 residues. CDR1 and CDR2 (germline): SGHAT, FQNNGV. CDR3: CASSLSGGTEAFF. CDR3 DNA sequence: TGTGCCAGCAGCTTATCAGGGGGCACTGAAGCTTTCTTT.

The gene calls are TRBV15 and TRBJ1-1, with a weak D call TRBD1 (5 bases). Germline lookup yields CDR1 LNHNV and CDR2 YYDKDF (reference sequence). The CDR3 has 18 residues. V was clipped by 3 bases and J by 0 bases, with 20 bases between them. The CDR3 DNA is TGTGCCACCAGCAGGCCCCGCGTGGGGCGCCTGATGAACACTGAAGCTTTCTTT. This sequence encodes CATSRPRVGRLMNTEAFF.

V is TRBV6-5 and J is TRBJ2-7; weak D call: TRBD1 (6 bases). The CDR3 contains 15 residues. Per germline, CDR1 MNHEY and CDR2 SVGAGI. Trimming shortened V by 2 bases and J by 6 bases, and 17 bases separated the two germline ends. The CDR3 loop is CASSYPGARGLEQYF. CDR3 nucleotides: TGTGCCAGCAGTTACCCAGGGGCGAGAGGCCTCGAGCAGTACTTC.

The chain is built from TRBV9 and TRBJ2-7; D is undetermined. CDR3 length equals 13 residues. From germline, CDR1 is SGDLS and CDR2 YYNGEE. V dropped 4 bases and J dropped 0 bases, with 8 bases sitting between them. The CDR3 loop is CASSSPLSYEQYF. CDR3 DNA: TGTGCCAGCAGCTCCCCCCTCTCCTACGAGCAGTACTTC.

This clone was seen just once. The chain recombines TRBV7-9 with TRBJ2-3; 9 nucleotides line up with TRBD2. Germline lookup yields CDR1 SEHNR and CDR2 FQNEAQ (reference sequence). The CDR3 is made up of 12 amino acids. Trimming took 5 bases from V and 13 from J; bases not matched to a gene: 7. CDR3 protein: CASSNSGTSKYF. The CDR3, as DNA: TGTGCCAGCAGCAACTCCGGGACTAGCAAGTATTTT.

This sequence joins TRBV10-3 and TRBJ2-7; the match to TRBD1 covers 7 bases. The germline V gene has CDR1 ENHRY and CDR2 SYGVKD. The CDR3 is made up of 15 amino acids. The V segment lost 3 bases and the J segment 2 bases; nucleotides outside the gene matches: 7. CDR3 sequence: CAISDEGANTYEQYF. In DNA, the CDR3 is TGTGCCATCAGTGACGAGGGGGCGAATACCTACGAGCAGTACTTC.

This clone is a singleton in its sample. The J gene is TRBJ1-6, the V gene TRBV10-3, with TRBD1 matching 8 bases. This CDR3 has 15 amino acids. Looked up from germline, CDR1 is ENHRY and CDR2 is SYGVKD. Trimming took 5 bases from V and 5 from J; bases not matched to a gene: 5. CDR3 protein: CAISTGGGNNSPLHF. In DNA form, the CDR3 reads TGTGCCATCAGTACAGGGGGAGGGAATAATTCACCCCTCCACTTT.

V and J are TRBV5-4 and TRBJ2-5; 9 bases align to TRBD1. V lost 6 bases to trimming and J lost 4 bases; unmatched junction nucleotides: 10. CDR1 and CDR2 from the germline V gene are SGHNT and YYREEE (reference sequence). This CDR3 is built from 15 residues. CDR3 amino acids: CASTPGQGRRETQYF. The DNA for the CDR3 is TGTGCCAGCACCCCCGGACAGGGGAGGAGAGAGACCCAGTACTTC.